The 13 T cell receptor beta chains below come from one sample, sequenced in a study of regulatory T cells in long-lasting Graves disease. Time point: newly diagnosed GD, antithyroid drugs for less than 3 months. Construction of the TCR library relied on RNA isolated from PBMCs. Assembly of TCR beta libraries relied on iRepertoire HTBI primers together with Arm-PCR of CDR3 regions. TCRdb reprocessed the multiplex PCR reads via MiXCR and lists one record per CDR3 protein. The sample shows some 230,000 distinct CDR3 sequences, around 20% of them seen only once. The sequenced sample was peripheral blood mononuclear cells (PBMCs), obtained at new diagnosis, from a patient treated with antithyroid drugs. Receptor source: a female donor with Graves disease.

This clonotype was counted at least ten times. The chain employs TRBV6-5 and TRBJ1-6; D is ambiguous. The V gene's germline CDR1 is MNHEY and CDR2 SVGAGI. Between the trimmed V and J ends, which lost 0 bases and 5 bases, there was a span of 8 bases. The CDR3 runs 15 residues. The CDR3 DNA reads TGTGCCAGCAGTTACTCCCGGATGAATAATTCACCCCTCCACTTT. It specifies CASSYSRMNNSPLHF.

This clonotype was counted at least ten times. The chain uses TRBV25-1 and TRBJ1-2, with D uncertain. The CDR3 covers 14 residues. Between the trimmed V and J ends, which lost 5 bases and 5 bases, there was a span of 15 bases. The germline gives CDR1 MGHDK, CDR2 SYGVNS. CDR3 in amino acids: CASSPNEAVYGYTF. The CDR3 DNA is TGTGCCAGCAGTCCTAACGAAGCAGTATATGGCTACACCTTC.

This clonotype came up a few times. This chain uses TRBV9 with TRBJ2-3, with 7 positions matching TRBD2. The CDR3 covers 14 residues. Germline CDR1 SGDLS, CDR2 YYNGEE. Germline trimming cut 4 bases from V and 8 bases from J; bases unmatched to any gene: 10. The CDR3 here is CASSTGLPSGTQYF. CDR3 nucleotides: TGTGCCAGCAGCACGGGACTCCCTAGCGGTACGCAGTATTTT.

This clonotype was seen ten or more times. The genes are TRBV27 and TRBJ2-5, with D uncertain. This CDR3 comprises 13 residues. Germline loops: CDR1 MNHEY, CDR2 SMNVEV (reference sequence). V shed 3 bases and J shed 1 base, with 6 bases lying between them. The CDR3 spells CASSLGTQETQYF. Here the CDR3 DNA reads TGTGCCAGCAGTTTGGGAACCCAAGAGACCCAGTACTTC.

This chain uses TRBV28 with TRBJ2-2; D ambiguous. The CDR3 is made up of 14 amino acids. Germline V gives CDR1 MDHEN, CDR2 SYDVKM. The V and J ends lost 1 base and 6 bases respectively, with 9 bases between them. DNA for the CDR3: TGTGCCAGCAGTTTATTTAAGGACGCCGGGGAGCTGTTTTTT. Translating it yields CASSLFKDAGELFF.

The genes are TRBV12-3 or TRBV12-4 and TRBJ1-2, with 10 bases aligning to TRBD1. J gave up 7 bases and V 6 bases, and 5 bases lay outside the gene matches. The CDR3 loop spans 13 amino acids. CDR3 sequence: CASRRQGARGYTF. CDR3 DNA: TGTGCCAGCAGAAGACAGGGGGCGCGTGGCTACACCTTC.

This clonotype was picked up many times. The V call is TRBV27, the J call TRBJ2-7; maybe TRBD1 (5 bases). V was shortened by 3 bases and J by 0 bases, with 9 bases between the two germline ends. The CDR3 covers 14 residues. The germline V gene encodes CDR1 MNHEY and CDR2 SMNVEV (reference sequence). The CDR3 bases are TGTGCCAGCAGTTTTGGGGCGAACTCCTACGAGCAGTACTTC. Its protein product is CASSFGANSYEQYF.

This clonotype has at least ten counts. V and J are TRBV18 and TRBJ1-6; a weak D match, TRBD1 (6 bases). Trimming removed 3 bases from V and 9 bases from J, with 15 bases in between. The CDR3 contains 15 residues. CDR1 and CDR2 from the germline V gene are KGHSH and LQKENI. The CDR3 DNA follows: TGTGCCAGCTCACCGAGGACAGACGTTGGTTCACCCCTCCACTTT. It is translated as CASSPRTDVGSPLHF.

This clonotype was observed at least ten times. The CDR3 reads CASSLGLAGGVEQFF. Written as DNA, the CDR3 is TGTGCCAGCAGCTTAGGGCTAGCGGGAGGAGTCGAGCAGTTCTTC. This chain links TRBV11-3 with TRBJ2-1; 11 bases line up with TRBD2. The CDR3 length is 15 residues. Germline loops: CDR1 SGHNT, CDR2 YENEEA. The junction had 6 bases not matched to a gene; V was cut back by 1 base and J by 10 bases.

This clonotype was observed many times. This sequence joins TRBV10-2 and TRBJ1-1, with D perhaps TRBD1 (5 bases). The ends were cut back, 2 bases at V and 3 bases at J, with 7 bases in the middle. The length of the CDR3 is 13 residues. CDR1 is WSHSY and CDR2 is SAAADI in the germline V gene. The CDR3 nucleotides are TGCGCCAGCAGTGAGACAGGAGACACTGAAGCTTTCTTT. Its translation: CASSETGDTEAFF.

This clonotype has a count of ten or more. The chain is built from TRBV2 and TRBJ1-4; the D gene is possibly TRBD1 (6 bases). There are 16 residues in the CDR3. Germline V gives CDR1 SNHLY, CDR2 FYNNEI. Trimming removed 1 base from V and 1 base from J, with 10 bases in between. The CDR3 loop is CASSEDRAGTNEKLFF. Here the CDR3 DNA reads TGTGCCAGCAGTGAAGACAGGGCGGGAACTAATGAAAAACTGTTTTTT.

In this sample, this clonotype turned up a few times. This clone may be a read error of a much larger clone one base away. The genes are TRBV19 and TRBJ2-1, with 11 positions matching TRBD2. The germline V gene has CDR1 LNHDA and CDR2 SQIVND (reference sequence). CDR3 length: 14 amino acids. This CDR3 is CAGSIGTSGNEQFF. CDR3 nucleotides: TGTGCCGGTAGTATAGGGACTAGCGGCAATGAGCAGTTCTTC.

In its sample, this clonotype was seen many times. The J gene is TRBJ1-2, the V gene TRBV4-3; 8 nucleotides line up with TRBD1. The germline gives CDR1 LGHNA, CDR2 YSLEER. CDR3 length: 15 residues. J gave up 2 bases and V 1 base, and 3 bases lay outside the gene matches. In DNA, the CDR3 is TGCGCCAGCAGCCAAGCGACAGGGGAAAACTATGGCTACACCTTC. This encodes CASSQATGENYGYTF.